A single sample gave rise to the 27 T cell receptor beta chains below, sequenced in a study of blood T cells in healthy people across ages. Using a J-beta primer mix together with a sample-barcoded 5' primer, a second PCR was run for roughly 7 to 12 cycles. Each CDR3 protein gets one entry after TCRdb re-called the 5' RACE reads with MiXCR. The table shows about 1.4 million distinct CDR3 sequences, with almost 60% occurring only once. Sequencing was done on a sample of blood. Every receptor here comes from a man younger than 35 in good health.

The chain links TRBV6-2 or TRBV6-3 to TRBJ2-5; D is perhaps TRBD2 (6 bases). The CDR3 covers 15 residues. The V end lost 4 bases, the J end lost 0 bases, and 12 bases lay between the germline ends. Germline lookup yields CDR1 MNHEY and CDR2 SVGEGT. The CDR3 here is CASSSVLAYQETQYF. CDR3 sequence (DNA): TGTGCCAGCAGTTCCGTCCTAGCGTACCAAGAGACCCAGTACTTC.

The V call is TRBV6-1, the J call TRBJ1-3, with D unresolved. V was clipped by 5 bases and J by 0 bases, with 11 bases between them. Per germline, CDR1 MNHNS and CDR2 SASEGT. The CDR3 runs 15 residues. In DNA form, the CDR3 reads TGTGCCAGCAGTAACCCGGACCGCTCTGGAAACACCATATATTTT. It translates to CASSNPDRSGNTIYF.

This clonotype has more than one count but fewer than ten. The chain employs TRBV4-1 and TRBJ2-7, with D hard to call. Germline CDR1 is MGHRA and CDR2 is YSYEKL. This CDR3 is 15 amino acids long. With 0 bases removed from V and 3 bases from J, the gap between germline ends came to 12 bases. Here the CDR3 DNA reads TGCGCCAGCAGCCAAGAGTACCGGGCTAGCTACGAGCAGTACTTC. Translating gives CASSQEYRASYEQYF.

The V and J genes are TRBV6-5 and TRBJ2-7; D call uncertain. The CDR3 totals 13 residues. The V and J ends lost 6 bases and 2 bases respectively, with 11 bases between them. Germline V gene lookup returns CDR1 MNHEY and CDR2 SVGAGI. The CDR3 is CASRPDTTYEQYF. As DNA, the CDR3 is TGTGCCAGCAGGCCCGACACAACCTACGAGCAGTACTTC.

The sample holds a few counts of this clonotype. This sequence joins TRBV20-1 and TRBJ2-3; TRBD2 matches 7 bases. Germline V gene lookup returns CDR1 DFQATT and CDR2 SNEGSKA (reference sequence). The CDR3 has 16 residues. Germline trimming cut 1 base from V and 2 bases from J; bases unmatched to any gene: 9. The CDR3 DNA reads TGCAGTGCTAGAGTACTCGCTAGCGGCCTCACAGATACGCAGTATTTT. Translation: CSARVLASGLTDTQYF.

This clonotype has more than one count but fewer than ten. The genes are TRBV5-1 and TRBJ2-3; D may be TRBD2 (6 bases). The CDR3 covers 14 residues. V lost 0 bases and J 4 bases, leaving 9 bases between the germline ends. Germline lookup yields CDR1 SGHRS and CDR2 YFSETQ. The CDR3 here is CASSLDPGADTQYF. CDR3 nucleotides: TGCGCCAGCAGCTTGGACCCGGGGGCAGATACGCAGTATTTT.

This clonotype showed up just a few times. This chain connects TRBV29-1 to TRBJ1-4; D unresolved. The V end was cut by 1 base, the J end by 4 bases, with 10 bases between. The germline V gene encodes CDR1 SQVTM and CDR2 ANQGSEA. The CDR3 has 14 residues. CDR3 residues: CSVEVSSYNEKLFF. The CDR3 DNA sequence: TGCAGCGTTGAAGTGTCCAGCTATAATGAAAAACTGTTTTTT. Variable domain in full (rest from reference TRBV29-1 and TRBJ1-4): SAVISQKPSRDICQRGTSLTIQCQVDSQVTMMFWYRQQPGQSLTLIATANQGSEATYESGFVIDKFPISRPNLTFSTLTVSNMSPEDSSIYLCSVEVSSYNEKLFFGSGTQLSVL.

This clonotype was detected once. The chain employs TRBV12-3 or TRBV12-4 and TRBJ2-7; TRBD2 matches 11 bases. Trimming at V came to 5 bases and at J to 7 bases, leaving 16 bases not matched to a gene. There are 17 residues in the CDR3. This CDR3 reads CASSLHSRLAGGLEQYF. In DNA, the CDR3 is TGTGCCAGCAGTCTACACAGTCGGCTAGCGGGAGGCTTAGAGCAGTACTTC.

With respect to this clonotype: One junction end does not reproduce the germline sequence, and a read error may be involved. The V and J genes are TRBV7-9 and TRBJ2-1, with 8 bases identical to TRBD2. The CDR3 sequence is 14 residues long. Germline assignment: CDR1 SEHNR and CDR2 FQNEAQ (reference sequence). The CDR3 coding sequence is TGCGCCAGCAGCTACCCGGGCGGGAGGAATGAGCAGTTCTTC. Translated, it gives CASSYPGGRNEQFF.

The rearrangement uses TRBV3-1 and TRBJ1-6; possible D gene TRBD1, 5 bases. CDR1 LGHDT and CDR2 YNNKEL come from the germline V gene (reference sequence). The CDR3 runs 13 residues. V was pared by 4 bases and J by 5 bases, with 6 bases between. The CDR3 loop reads CASSLGDNSPLHF. Here the CDR3 DNA reads TGTGCCAGCAGCCTAGGGGATAATTCACCCCTCCACTTT.

The DNA for the CDR3 is TGTGCCAGCAGTTGGGCGAGTCGGTACGAGCAGTACTTC. Its protein product is CASSWASRYEQYF. The V and J genes are TRBV27 and TRBJ2-7; D gene ambiguous. The germline V and J ends were trimmed by 4 bases and 4 bases, with 11 bases remaining between them. CDR1 MNHEY and CDR2 SMNVEV come from the germline V gene (reference sequence). The length of the CDR3 is 13 residues.

This clonotype has just one count. V usage is TRBV4-1 and J usage is TRBJ2-1; 7 bases agree with TRBD2. Per germline, CDR1 MGHRA and CDR2 YSYEKL. V lost 1 base to trimming and J lost 10 bases; unmatched junction nucleotides: 4. The CDR3 runs to 13 residues. CDR3 sequence: CASSQAAAGEQFF. CDR3 in DNA: TGCGCCAGCAGCCAAGCGGCAGCGGGGGAGCAGTTCTTC.

This clonotype was recorded a few times. J is TRBJ1-2 and V is TRBV29-1; 7 bases are a match to TRBD1. The V gene end was trimmed by 4 bases and the J gene end by 10 bases; junction bases not matched to a gene: 6. Per germline, CDR1 SQVTM and CDR2 ANQGSEA. There are 11 residues in the CDR3. This CDR3 reads CSVANGQVYTF. CDR3 nucleotides: TGCAGCGTTGCAAACGGACAGGTCTACACCTTC. The whole variable domain, filled in from reference TRBV29-1 and TRBJ1-2, reads SAVISQKPSRDICQRGTSLTIQCQVDSQVTMMFWYRQQPGQSLTLIATANQGSEATYESGFVIDKFPISRPNLTFSTLTVSNMSPEDSSIYLCSVANGQVYTFGSGTRLTVV.

This chain connects TRBV6-5 to TRBJ1-1; D gene ambiguous. The CDR3 runs to 15 residues. From germline, CDR1 is MNHEY and CDR2 SVGAGI. Trimming took off 0 bases at V and 4 bases at J, with 12 bases between the two ends. CDR3 sequence: CASSYSVGVGTEAFF. CDR3 in DNA: TGTGCCAGCAGTTACTCGGTCGGGGTGGGCACTGAAGCTTTCTTT.

This chain joins TRBV5-5 and TRBJ2-1; D uncertain. Germline-derived CDR1 and CDR2 are SGHKS and YYEKEE (reference sequence). CDR3 size: 14 residues. V was clipped by 4 bases and J by 12 bases, with 20 bases between them. CDR3 DNA: TGTGCCAGCAGCCCGATCCTTCCGGCAGATAGGCAGTTCTTC. Translating gives CASSPILPADRQFF.

The V gene is TRBV7-9, the J gene TRBJ2-7, with D maybe TRBD2 (5 bases). The J call may be faulty, since TRBJ2-5 better matches the DNA end. The CDR3 covers 14 residues. From germline, CDR1 is SEHNR and CDR2 FQNEAQ (reference sequence). For the CDR3, the DNA is TGTGCCAGCAACCGCTTCGGGGTTGGGGAGACCCAGTACTTC. This translates into CASNRFGVGETQYF.

The rearrangement uses TRBV29-1 and TRBJ2-7; D not resolved. V lost 4 bases and J lost 2, with 12 bases in between. Germline CDR1 SQVTM, CDR2 ANQGSEA. This CDR3 has 13 amino acids. The CDR3 sequence is CSVGIESTYEQYF. The DNA of the CDR3 is TGCAGCGTTGGTATCGAGAGTACCTACGAGCAGTACTTC.

This clonotype has only one observation. This chain links TRBV12-3 or TRBV12-4 with TRBJ2-2, with 7 bases fitting TRBD1. V was clipped by 8 bases and J by 1 base; unmatched bases: 10. The CDR3 has 16 residues. CDR3 nucleotide sequence: TGTGCCAGCGGCCGACAGGGCCCTGAGAACACCGGGGAGCTGTTTTTT. It translates to CASGRQGPENTGELFF.

The chain joins TRBV27 to TRBJ2-7; D is undetermined. Germline V gene sequence: CDR1 MNHEY, CDR2 SMNVEV (reference sequence). The ends were cut back, 3 bases at V and 2 bases at J, with 14 bases in the middle. This CDR3 is built from 15 residues. In DNA form, the CDR3 reads TGTGCCAGCAGTTTCTCGGGCCGATTTCCCTACGAGCAGTACTTC. As protein: CASSFSGRFPYEQYF.

The rearrangement joins TRBV11-2 to TRBJ2-3; no firm D call. The CDR3 extends over 14 amino acids. Per the germline V gene, CDR1 is SGHAT and CDR2 is FQNNGV. V lost 0 bases and J 2 bases, leaving 6 bases between the germline ends. The CDR3 nucleotides are TGTGCCAGCAGCTTAGATCACTTCACAGATACGCAGTATTTT. Protein: CASSLDHFTDTQYF.

This clonotype has just a few counts. This chain connects TRBV4-1 to TRBJ2-1; D gene uncertain. Trimming cost V 1 base and J 7 bases, with 8 bases left between them. Germline loops: CDR1 MGHRA, CDR2 YSYEKL. The length of the CDR3 is 13 residues. CDR3 in amino acids: CASSQVMGNEQFF. CDR3 nucleotides: TGCGCCAGCAGCCAAGTTATGGGGAATGAGCAGTTCTTC.

The V and J genes are TRBV9 and TRBJ2-7, with D uncertain. The germline CDR1 and CDR2 sequences are SGDLS and YYNGEE. Deletions cut 3 bases from V and 2 bases from J, with 9 bases between. This CDR3 has 13 amino acids. This chain's CDR3 is CASSAPETYEQYF. CDR3 DNA: TGTGCCAGCAGCGCCCCAGAAACCTACGAGCAGTACTTC. Full variable domain (remainder filled in from reference TRBV9 and TRBJ2-7): DSGVTQTPKHLITATGQRVTLRCSPRSGDLSVYWYQQSLDQGLQFLIQYYNGEERAKGNILERFSAQQFPDLHSELNLSSLELGDSALYFCASSAPETYEQYFGPGTRLTVT.

The rearrangement links TRBV4-2 to TRBJ2-7; 13 positions agree with TRBD2. Germline V CDR1 and CDR2: LGHNA, YNFKEQ. Trimming removed 1 base from V and 2 bases from J; junction bases left unmatched: 8. This CDR3 is 18 amino acids long. CDR3 amino acids: CASSQGSTSGGLTYEQYF. The CDR3 DNA is TGTGCCAGCAGCCAAGGCTCGACTAGCGGGGGGTTGACCTACGAGCAGTACTTC.

The chain carries TRBV7-6 and TRBJ1-6; possible D gene TRBD1, 5 bases. Between the trimmed V and J ends, which lost 5 bases and 6 bases, there was a span of 17 bases. CDR3 size: 16 residues. From germline, CDR1 is SGHVS and CDR2 FNYEAQ. CDR3 in amino acids: CASSALGGAANSPLHF. The DNA for the CDR3 is TGTGCCAGCAGCGCATTGGGCGGGGCCGCTAATTCACCCCTCCACTTT.

This clonotype was counted between two and nine times. The V gene is TRBV5-1, the J gene TRBJ2-1; 12 bases agree with TRBD2. CDR1 is SGHRS, CDR2 YFSETQ, per germline. The CDR3 spans 19 residues. Losses at the gene ends were 0 bases for V and 8 bases for J; bases not matched to a gene: 15. The CDR3 spells CASSLGGSPSGRANDEQFF. CDR3 DNA: TGCGCCAGCAGCTTGGGAGGGAGCCCTAGCGGGAGGGCCAACGATGAGCAGTTCTTC.

This chain joins TRBV20-1 and TRBJ2-7; 9 bases are a match to TRBD1. Germline V lookup: CDR1 DFQATT, CDR2 SNEGSKA (reference sequence). With V trimmed by 0 bases and J by 3 bases, 3 bases remained unmatched. CDR3 length equals 14 residues. This chain's CDR3 is CSARDPGQGYEQYF. As DNA, the CDR3 is TGCAGTGCTAGAGACCCGGGACAGGGCTACGAGCAGTACTTC.

V and J are TRBV7-2 and TRBJ1-4; tentative D call: TRBD1 (5 bases). Germline assignment: CDR1 SGHTA and CDR2 FQGNSA. Trimming removed 5 bases at V and 2 bases at J, with 12 bases between. There are 15 residues in the CDR3. CDR3 region: CASSPGYGTNEKLFF. In DNA form, the CDR3 reads TGTGCCAGCAGCCCAGGGTACGGGACTAATGAAAAACTGTTTTTT. Full variable domain (missing parts from reference TRBV7-2 and TRBJ1-4): GAGVSQSPSNKVTEKGKDVELRCDPISGHTALYWYRQSLGQGLEFLIYFQGNSAPDKSGLPSDRFSAERTGGSVSTLTIQRTQQEDSAVYLCASSPGYGTNEKLFFGSGTQLSVL.